Below, 23 T cell receptor beta chains from the same sample are listed, as sequenced in a study of blood T cell repertoires in COVID-19. Some clones are missing from TCRdb's copy, which holds only in-frame ones; the method was immunoSEQ multiplex PCR. The sample lists 190,000 or so clones, around four fifths seen once, with about 3% in the top ten. Sequencing used peripheral blood. The receptors come from an elderly woman with active or convalescent COVID-19.

A word on this clone: The sample carries other DNA sequences with the same CDR3. This sequence joins TRBV5-4 and TRBJ1-2; unclear D gene. V was shortened by 0 bases and J by 4 bases, with 7 bases between the two germline ends. The V gene's germline CDR1 is SGHNT and CDR2 YYREEE (reference sequence). There are 13 residues in the CDR3. CDR3 in amino acids: CASSLESSYGYTF. CDR3 in DNA: TGTGCCAGCAGCTTGGAATCTTCCTATGGCTACACCTTC. Full variable domain (outside the CDR3, taken from reference TRBV5-4 and TRBJ1-2): ETGVTQSPTHLIKTRGQQVTLRCSSQSGHNTVSWYQQALGQGPQFIFQYYREEENGRGNFPPRFSGLQFPNYSSELNVNALELDDSALYLCASSLESSYGYTFGSGTRLTVV.

The V call is TRBV28, the J call TRBJ1-5, with 11 positions matching TRBD1. After removal of 6 bases from V and 6 bases from J, the junction contained 7 bases not matched to a gene. The CDR3 totals 15 residues. The germline V gene has CDR1 MDHEN and CDR2 SYDVKM. Here the CDR3 DNA reads TGTGCCAGCAGGCGGGGGACAGGGGGAAGTCAGCCCCAGCATTTT. Protein: CASRRGTGGSQPQHF.

This chain connects TRBV6-2 or TRBV6-3 to TRBJ1-4; D ambiguous. In germline, CDR1 is MNHEY, CDR2 SVGEGT. The CDR3 is 16 amino acids. V lost 2 bases, J lost 0 bases, and 10 bases lay in between. The CDR3 nucleotides are TGTGCCAGCAGTTACGGGCAGGCCTCAACTAATGAAAAACTGTTTTTT. This translates into CASSYGQASTNEKLFF.

The chain carries TRBV5-1 and TRBJ2-3; D is perhaps TRBD1 (6 bases). V was pared by 0 bases and J by 6 bases, with 14 bases between. CDR1 SGHRS and CDR2 YFSETQ come from the germline V gene. CDR3 length: 15 amino acids. CDR3 amino acids: CASSLAPRGWDTQYF. CDR3 coding DNA: TGCGCCAGCAGCTTGGCCCCTAGGGGGTGGGATACGCAGTATTTT.

The chain combines TRBV5-1 with TRBJ1-2; 7 nucleotides agree with TRBD1. The V and J ends lost 1 base and 5 bases, in that order; junction bases with no gene match: 11. CDR3 length equals 16 residues. Germline V lookup: CDR1 SGHRS, CDR2 YFSETQ. The CDR3 loop is CASSLSSGQTIYGYTF. The CDR3 nucleotides are TGCGCCAGCAGCTTGTCTTCGGGACAGACAATTTATGGCTACACCTTC.

The CDR3 DNA is TGTGCCAGCAGCCACAATAGCGGGGGGCTGGAGACCCAGTACTTC. This gives the protein CASSHNSGGLETQYF. The chain couples TRBV3-1 (or the pseudogene TRBV3-2) to TRBJ2-5; TRBD2 agrees at 10 bases. CDR1 and CDR2 (germline): LGHDT, YNNKEL (reference sequence). The CDR3 totals 15 residues. V lost 3 bases, J lost 5 bases, and 6 bases stayed unmatched.

The chain is built from TRBV2 and TRBJ2-7; perhaps TRBD2 as D (5 bases). V lost 5 bases to trimming and J lost 6 bases, with 14 bases between them. Germline assignment: CDR1 SNHLY and CDR2 FYNNEI. The CDR3 is 13 residues long. The CDR3 loop reads CASSYCPGCEQYF. Here the CDR3 DNA reads TGTGCCAGCAGTTATTGCCCGGGGTGCGAGCAGTACTTC.

V usage is TRBV5-1 and J usage is TRBJ1-1, with unresolved D. This CDR3 has 15 residues. CDR1 is SGHRS, CDR2 YFSETQ, per germline. V was trimmed by 0 bases and J by 0 bases, leaving 9 bases between them. Written as DNA, the CDR3 is TGCGCCAGCAGCTTGGGGGCAAACTTGAACACTGAAGCTTTCTTT. This sequence encodes CASSLGANLNTEAFF.

CDR3 nucleotides: TGTGCCAGCTCACCCCTCGGGAGCTCTGGGGCCAACGTCCTGACTTTC. Amino acids: CASSPLGSSGANVLTF. This rearrangement joins TRBV18 to TRBJ2-6; D might be TRBD2 (6 bases). This CDR3 is built from 16 residues. The V gene lost 3 bases and the J gene lost 0 bases, with 9 bases spanning the gap. CDR1 and CDR2 (germline): KGHSH, LQKENI.

The count of this clone is one. J is TRBJ1-2 and V is TRBV6-5; TRBD1 matches 9 bases. CDR3 length: 12 residues. V was pared by 6 bases and J by 4 bases, with 0 bases of the junction left unmatched. Germline V lookup: CDR1 MNHEY, CDR2 SVGAGI. The CDR3 spells CASRQGAYGYTF. The CDR3 DNA sequence: TGTGCCAGCAGACAGGGGGCCTATGGCTACACCTTC.

This clone appeared a few times. The chain uses TRBV6-2 or TRBV6-3 and TRBJ2-7; D call uncertain. Trimming removed 0 bases at V and 4 bases at J, with 10 bases between. The germline V gene has CDR1 MNHEY and CDR2 SVGEGT. The CDR3 length is 14 residues. The CDR3 here is CASSYSGLRYEQYF. CDR3 bases: TGTGCCAGCAGTTACTCGGGCCTCCGGTACGAGCAGTACTTC.

This clone was counted once. The gene calls are TRBV11-2 and TRBJ2-1; D is unclear. V dropped 1 base and J dropped 0 bases, with 7 bases sitting between them. This CDR3 is built from 15 residues. The germline V gene has CDR1 SGHAT and CDR2 FQNNGV. CDR3 in DNA: TGTGCCAGCAGCTTAGCGGTTGGCTCCTACAATGAGCAGTTCTTC. Translated: CASSLAVGSYNEQFF.

This rearrangement joins TRBV4-3 to TRBJ2-3; 13 bases agree with TRBD2. The V gene end was trimmed by 4 bases and the J gene end by 0 bases; junction bases not matched to a gene: 4. This CDR3 has 17 residues. Germline V CDR1 and CDR2: LGHNA, YSLEER. CDR3 nucleotides: TGCGCCAGCAGCCCGCGACTAGCGGGGGGAAGCACAGATACGCAGTATTTT. It yields the protein CASSPRLAGGSTDTQYF.

The V and J genes are TRBV5-1 and TRBJ1-2; 9 nucleotides line up with TRBD1. J lost 6 bases, V lost 0 bases, and 6 bases had no gene match. This CDR3 has 15 amino acids. The V gene's germline CDR1 is SGHRS and CDR2 YFSETQ. The CDR3 coding sequence is TGCGCCAGCAGCTTGGCACCGGGACAGGGTGATGGCTACACCTTC. Its translation: CASSLAPGQGDGYTF.

This clone occurred a few times. The chain combines TRBV5-1 with TRBJ1-1; TRBD1 agrees at 9 bases. The CDR3 length is 15 residues. Germline assignment: CDR1 SGHRS and CDR2 YFSETQ. J gave up 1 base and V 4 bases, and 5 bases lay outside the gene matches. The CDR3 DNA reads TGCGCCAGCAGCGTAGGACAGGGGTCGAACACTGAAGCTTTCTTT. Its translation: CASSVGQGSNTEAFF.

The V gene is TRBV4-3, the J gene TRBJ1-4; D might be TRBD1 (6 bases). V gave up 1 base and J gave up 14 bases, with 26 bases separating them. The CDR3 length is 17 residues. Germline assignment: CDR1 LGHNA and CDR2 YSLEER. The CDR3 region is CASSQARWTALGNRLFF. The CDR3 nucleotides read TGCGCCAGCAGCCAAGCAAGATGGACAGCGCTCGGAAATCGGCTGTTTTTT.

The chain joins TRBV20-1 to TRBJ1-1; D might be TRBD1 (6 bases). V shed 3 bases and J shed 10 bases, with 15 bases lying between them. This CDR3 comprises 12 residues. Per germline, CDR1 DFQATT and CDR2 SNEGSKA (reference sequence). The CDR3 sequence is CSASNRERGAFF. As DNA, the CDR3 is TGCAGTGCTAGTAACAGGGAAAGGGGAGCTTTCTTT.

This clone has just a few counts. This rearrangement joins TRBV4-1 to TRBJ1-4; TRBD1 is a possible D gene (5 bases). CDR3 size: 15 residues. Per the germline V gene, CDR1 is MGHRA and CDR2 is YSYEKL. The V end was cut by 1 base, the J end by 0 bases, with 6 bases between. The CDR3 DNA is TGCGCCAGCAGCCAAGCGGGGGCAACTAATGAAAAACTGTTTTTT. It encodes CASSQAGATNEKLFF.

V is TRBV24-1 and J is TRBJ1-5; tentative D call: TRBD1 (6 bases). V lost 3 bases and J 7 bases, leaving 12 bases between the germline ends. Germline CDR1 and CDR2: KGHDR and SFDVKD. The CDR3 spans 14 residues. The CDR3 DNA follows: TGTGCCACCAGTGATGAACAGGGTTGGCAGCCCCAGCATTTT. Encoded protein: CATSDEQGWQPQHF.

The chain is built from TRBV20-1 and TRBJ1-1, with D possibly being TRBD1 (6 bases). The CDR3 length is 10 residues. CDR1 DFQATT and CDR2 SNEGSKA come from the germline V gene (reference sequence). V shed 5 bases and J shed 8 bases, with 9 bases lying between them. The CDR3 spells CSAYTGEAFF. The CDR3 region has the DNA TGCAGTGCTTATACAGGGGAAGCTTTCTTT.

This chain joins TRBV7-2 and TRBJ2-2; 8 bases map to TRBD2. The CDR3 is 13 amino acids. Trimming cost V 6 bases and J 6 bases; bases outside gene matches: 3. The V gene's germline CDR1 is SGHTA and CDR2 FQGNSA. The chain's CDR3 is CASSLGLAGELFF. The CDR3 DNA is TGTGCCAGCAGTTTGGGACTAGCCGGGGAGCTGTTTTTT. Full variable domain (missing parts from reference TRBV7-2 and TRBJ2-2): GAGVSQSPSNKVTEKGKDVELRCDPISGHTALYWYRQSLGQGLEFLIYFQGNSAPDKSGLPSDRFSAERTGGSVSTLTIQRTQQEDSAVYLCASSLGLAGELFFGEGSRLTVL.

J is TRBJ2-5 and V is TRBV7-6; D remains unclear. Trimming pared 2 bases from V and 2 bases from J, leaving 6 bases between. This CDR3 is 13 amino acids long. Germline-derived CDR1 and CDR2 are SGHVS and FNYEAQ. The DNA for the CDR3 is TGTGCCAGCAGCTTACTGTTTCAAGAGACCCAGTACTTC. Translating gives CASSLLFQETQYF.

The rearrangement uses TRBV6-5 and TRBJ2-1; D possibly corresponds to TRBD1 (6 bases). There are 15 residues in the CDR3. CDR1 MNHEY and CDR2 SVGAGI come from the germline V gene. Trimming shortened V by 6 bases and J by 7 bases, and 19 bases separated the two germline ends. Written as DNA, the CDR3 is TGTGCCAGCAGCCTCGACAGGATATTTGGGAATGAGCAGTTCTTC. Its translation is CASSLDRIFGNEQFF.